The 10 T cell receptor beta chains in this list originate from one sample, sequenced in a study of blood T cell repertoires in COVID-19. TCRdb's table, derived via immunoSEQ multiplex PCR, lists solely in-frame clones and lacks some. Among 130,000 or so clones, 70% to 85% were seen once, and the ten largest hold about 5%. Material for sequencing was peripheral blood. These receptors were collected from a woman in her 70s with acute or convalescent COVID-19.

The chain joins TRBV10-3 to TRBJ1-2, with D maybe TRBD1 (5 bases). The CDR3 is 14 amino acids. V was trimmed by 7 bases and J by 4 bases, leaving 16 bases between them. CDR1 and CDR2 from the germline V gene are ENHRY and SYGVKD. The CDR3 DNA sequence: TGTGCCATCAAGGAACAGGCCTCGGGCTATGGCTACACCTTC. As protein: CAIKEQASGYGYTF.

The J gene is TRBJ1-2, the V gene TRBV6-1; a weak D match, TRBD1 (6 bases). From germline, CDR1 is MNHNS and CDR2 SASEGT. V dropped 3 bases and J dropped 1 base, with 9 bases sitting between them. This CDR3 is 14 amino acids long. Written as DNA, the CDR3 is TGTGCCAGCAGTGAGAACAGGGTTAACTATGGCTACACCTTC. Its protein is CASSENRVNYGYTF.

The DNA of the CDR3 is TGTGCCAGCAGCGCGACAGGGGGTAATTCACCCCTCCACTTT. This encodes CASSATGGNSPLHF. The V call is TRBV9, the J call TRBJ1-6; 9 positions match TRBD1. V lost 3 bases, J lost 6 bases, and 1 base stayed unmatched. Germline CDR1 reads SGDLS; CDR2 reads YYNGEE. There are 14 residues in the CDR3.

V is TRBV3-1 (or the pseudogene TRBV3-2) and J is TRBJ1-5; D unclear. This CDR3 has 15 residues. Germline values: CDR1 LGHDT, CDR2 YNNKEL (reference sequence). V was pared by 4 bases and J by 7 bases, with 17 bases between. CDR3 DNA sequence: TGTGCCAGCAGCCTCGAGGATTTGGAGGGACAGCCCCAGCATTTT. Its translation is CASSLEDLEGQPQHF.

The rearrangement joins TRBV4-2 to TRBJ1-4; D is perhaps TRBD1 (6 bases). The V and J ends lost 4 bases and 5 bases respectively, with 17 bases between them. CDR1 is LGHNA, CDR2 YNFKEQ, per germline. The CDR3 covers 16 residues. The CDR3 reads CASSPAEGQGNEKLFF. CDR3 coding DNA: TGTGCCAGCAGCCCAGCAGAGGGGCAGGGGAATGAAAAACTGTTTTTT.

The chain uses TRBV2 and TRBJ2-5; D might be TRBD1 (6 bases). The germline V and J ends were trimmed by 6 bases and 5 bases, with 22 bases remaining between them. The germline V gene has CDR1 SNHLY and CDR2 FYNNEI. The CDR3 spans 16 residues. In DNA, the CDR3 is TGTGCCAGCAGGGAAAGGCTCGTGGGGGCCGGGGAGACCCAGTACTTC. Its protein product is CASRERLVGAGETQYF.

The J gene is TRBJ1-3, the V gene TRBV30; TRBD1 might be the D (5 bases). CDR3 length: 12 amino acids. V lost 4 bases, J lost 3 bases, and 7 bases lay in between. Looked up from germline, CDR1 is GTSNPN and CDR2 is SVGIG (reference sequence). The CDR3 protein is CAWNRGGNTIYF. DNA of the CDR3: TGTGCCTGGAATAGGGGTGGAAACACCATATATTTT.

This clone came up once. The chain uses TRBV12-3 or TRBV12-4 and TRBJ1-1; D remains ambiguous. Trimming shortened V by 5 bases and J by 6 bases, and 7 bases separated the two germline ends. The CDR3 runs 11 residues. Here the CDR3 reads CASSRVAEAFF. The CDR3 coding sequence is TGTGCCAGCAGTCGGGTTGCTGAAGCTTTCTTT.

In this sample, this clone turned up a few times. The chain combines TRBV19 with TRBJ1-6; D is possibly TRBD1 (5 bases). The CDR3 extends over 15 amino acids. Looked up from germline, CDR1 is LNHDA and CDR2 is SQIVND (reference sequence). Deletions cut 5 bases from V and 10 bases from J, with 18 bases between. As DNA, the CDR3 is TGTGCCAGTAGTGCCGCAGGGCCCCTCGGATCACCCCTCCACTTT. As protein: CASSAAGPLGSPLHF.

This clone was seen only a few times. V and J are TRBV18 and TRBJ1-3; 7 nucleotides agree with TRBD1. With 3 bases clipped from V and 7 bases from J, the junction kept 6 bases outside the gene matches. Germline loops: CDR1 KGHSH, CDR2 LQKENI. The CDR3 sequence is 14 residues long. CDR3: CASSPGQLTNTIYF. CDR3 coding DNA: TGTGCCAGCTCACCGGGACAGCTGACGAACACCATATATTTT.